A single sample gave rise to the 23 T cell receptor beta chains below, sequenced in a study of somatic mutations in cytotoxic T cells in rheumatoid arthritis. This table comes from immunoSEQ multiplex PCR, and its TCRdb copy is limited to in-frame clones, with some not included. Among about 25,000 clones listed, approximately 73% were seen once. The sequenced material came from CD8+ T cells sorted from blood. The receptors derive from a woman aged 18 to 35 in good health.

The chain links TRBV5-4 to TRBJ1-4; D unclear. Germline values: CDR1 SGHNT, CDR2 YYREEE (reference sequence). The V and J ends lost 3 bases and 8 bases respectively, with 17 bases between them. The CDR3 extends over 15 amino acids. The CDR3 protein is CASSSGSALGEKLFF. In nucleotides, the CDR3 is TGTGCCAGCAGCTCCGGCAGTGCATTGGGGGAAAAACTGTTTTTT.

This clone was seen a few times. The same CDR3 is also encoded by other DNA sequences in this sample. The chain is built from TRBV18 and TRBJ2-7, with D tentatively TRBD1 (6 bases). Per germline, CDR1 KGHSH and CDR2 LQKENI. The V and J ends lost 0 bases and 3 bases respectively, with 6 bases between them. CDR3 size: 13 residues. The CDR3 here is CASSPPDSYEQYF. The CDR3 DNA reads as TGTGCCAGCTCACCACCGGACAGCTACGAGCAGTACTTC.

This clone was seen only a few times. The chain uses TRBV6-1 and TRBJ1-1; D is possibly TRBD1 (6 bases). The CDR3 is made up of 14 amino acids. Germline assignment: CDR1 MNHNS and CDR2 SASEGT. V was cut by 6 bases and J by 3 bases, with 14 bases left in between. The CDR3 DNA is TGTGCCAGCAGCTTCAGGGGTCCGGACACTGAAGCTTTCTTT. Encoded protein: CASSFRGPDTEAFF.

Note on this clone: Sequence at one end of the junction differs from germline and may be a read error. V and J are TRBV7-6 and TRBJ2-7; the match to TRBD2 covers 7 bases. CDR1 is SGHVS and CDR2 is FNYEAQ in the germline V gene. The CDR3 spans 12 residues. CDR3 bases: TGTGCCAGCAGTCCAAGCGGGGCACCCTCCCACTTC. Residues: CASSPSGAPSHF.

By share, this clone counts as medium-sized (0.01 to 0.1%). This chain links TRBV7-9 with TRBJ1-2; D might be TRBD1 (6 bases). This CDR3 spans 14 amino acids. The germline gives CDR1 SEHNR, CDR2 FQNEAQ (reference sequence). V dropped 6 bases and J dropped 2 bases, with 13 bases sitting between them. In nucleotides, the CDR3 is TGTGCCAGCAGGGCTGGGGGCGCGAACTATGGCTACACCTTC. Its protein is CASRAGGANYGYTF.

The genes are TRBV28 and TRBJ2-7; no firm D call. V was trimmed by 8 bases and J by 3 bases, leaving 11 bases between them. The CDR3 has 12 residues. Germline values: CDR1 MDHEN, CDR2 SYDVKM. CDR3 nucleotides: TGTGCCAGCGGCGTACTCTACTACGAGCAGTACTTC. Encoded protein: CASGVLYYEQYF.

The rearrangement links TRBV5-6 to TRBJ2-5; D is ambiguous. Per the germline V gene, CDR1 is SGHDT and CDR2 is YYEEEE. The CDR3 consists of 17 residues. V lost 6 bases and J lost 4, with 25 bases in between. As DNA, the CDR3 is TGTGCCAGCATCAACTCCGGGCTATATCCCCTCCGAGAGACCCAGTACTTC. This translates into CASINSGLYPLRETQYF. Combining the CDR3 with reference TRBV5-6 and TRBJ2-5 gives the whole variable domain DAGVTQSPTHLIKTRGQQVTLRCSPKSGHDTVSWYQQALGQGPQFIFQYYEEEERQRGNFPDRFSGHQFPNYSSELNVNALLLGDSALYLCASINSGLYPLRETQYFGPGTRLLVL.

Here the CDR3 DNA reads TGTGCCAGCAGCTTGGCCGCGGCCTTCCAAGAGACCCAGTACTTC. Its protein product is CASSLAAAFQETQYF. V and J are TRBV5-8 and TRBJ2-5; the D is unclear. CDR3 length: 15 amino acids. Germline CDR1 and CDR2: SGHTS and YDEGEE. The V end lost 0 bases, the J end lost 1 base, and 10 bases lay between the germline ends.

Within the sample, this clone is medium-sized (0.01 to 0.1%). The chain uses TRBV11-2 and TRBJ2-7; 8 nucleotides align to TRBD1. The V segment lost 5 bases and the J segment 4 bases; nucleotides outside the gene matches: 10. CDR1 is SGHAT, CDR2 FQNNGV, per germline. CDR3 length equals 15 residues. In nucleotides, the CDR3 is TGTGCCAGCAGCCCCACCGGGACAGGCGAATACGAGCAGTACGTC. This translates into CASSPTGTGEYEQYV.

This clone was detected a few times. This chain uses TRBV7-9 with TRBJ1-5, with D unresolved. CDR3 length: 12 residues. V dropped 5 bases and J dropped 7 bases, with 9 bases sitting between them. Looked up from germline, CDR1 is SEHNR and CDR2 is FQNEAQ (reference sequence). This CDR3 reads CASSGSGQPQHF. The DNA of the CDR3 is TGTGCCAGCAGCGGCTCGGGACAGCCCCAGCATTTT.

This clone was counted between two and nine times. V and J are TRBV4-1 and TRBJ1-1; D gene ambiguous. Trimming stripped 4 bases from V and 0 bases from J, with 6 bases between. The CDR3 spans 13 residues. Germline V gene data show CDR1 as MGHRA and CDR2 as YSYEKL. The CDR3 sequence is CASSPVLNTEAFF. The CDR3 nucleotides read TGCGCCAGCAGCCCCGTCCTGAACACTGAAGCTTTCTTT.

The chain recombines TRBV11-2 with TRBJ2-1; D is perhaps TRBD2 (6 bases). Germline loops: CDR1 SGHAT, CDR2 FQNNGV. The CDR3 is 19 amino acids. Trimming left V 0 bases short and J 4 bases short, with 22 bases between. CDR3 loop: CASSLEFLRGGGWYNEQFF. The CDR3 region has the DNA TGTGCCAGCAGCTTAGAATTCCTCCGGGGTGGAGGGTGGTACAATGAGCAGTTCTTC.

The chain recombines TRBV14 with TRBJ1-6; 8 bases fit TRBD1. With 6 bases clipped from V and 9 bases from J, the junction kept 7 bases outside the gene matches. The CDR3 contains 14 residues. Germline lookup yields CDR1 SGHDN and CDR2 FVKESK. Here the CDR3 reads CASSGTGRLSPLHF. CDR3 bases: TGTGCCAGCAGTGGGACAGGCCGACTTTCACCCCTCCACTTT.

The J gene is TRBJ1-1, the V gene TRBV30, with D tentatively TRBD1 (5 bases). Germline V CDR1 and CDR2: GTSNPN, SVGIG (reference sequence). The CDR3 contains 13 residues. The V and J ends lost 2 bases and 5 bases respectively, with 12 bases between them. As DNA, the CDR3 is TGTGCCTGGAGTTGGGGGTATAGGACTGAAGCTTTCTTT. Translation gives CAWSWGYRTEAFF.

The chain uses TRBV10-3 and TRBJ2-2; TRBD1 agrees at 7 bases. Trimming removed 7 bases from V and 5 bases from J; junction bases left unmatched: 4. CDR3 length equals 13 residues. The germline V gene has CDR1 ENHRY and CDR2 SYGVKD. CDR3 in amino acids: CAITTGETGELFF. CDR3 bases: TGTGCCATCACCACAGGGGAAACCGGGGAGCTGTTTTTT.

In this sample, this clone turned up once. V is TRBV19 and J is TRBJ1-2; D is uncertain. This CDR3 region has 14 residues. Germline CDR1 is LNHDA and CDR2 is SQIVND (reference sequence). The V end was cut by 0 bases, the J end by 8 bases, with 13 bases between. CDR3 residues: CASSIEGVPSGYTF. The CDR3 coding sequence is TGTGCCAGTAGTATAGAGGGAGTTCCTAGCGGCTACACCTTC.

The V gene is TRBV27, the J gene TRBJ2-3; D uncertain. The CDR3 totals 14 residues. V lost 3 bases, J lost 0 bases, and 7 bases lay in between. Germline assignment: CDR1 MNHEY and CDR2 SMNVEV (reference sequence). CDR3 bases: TGTGCCAGCAGTTTCCTCAGTAGCACAGATACGCAGTATTTT. It is translated as CASSFLSSTDTQYF.

J is TRBJ2-3 and V is TRBV29-1, with TRBD2 matching over 8 bases. The CDR3 covers 11 residues. The germline gives CDR1 SQVTM, CDR2 ANQGSEA. After removal of 7 bases from V and 6 bases from J, the junction contained 3 bases not matched to a gene. CDR3 residues: CSARLADTQYF. The CDR3 coding sequence is TGCAGCGCACGACTAGCGGATACGCAGTATTTT.

The genes are TRBV11-2 and TRBJ2-7; the D gene is possibly TRBD1 (6 bases). The germline gives CDR1 SGHAT, CDR2 FQNNGV. The CDR3 sequence is 15 residues long. V dropped 5 bases and J dropped 12 bases, with 26 bases sitting between them. The CDR3 spells CASSPESGHPPVGYF. DNA of the CDR3: TGTGCCAGCAGCCCAGAATCGGGACACCCTCCAGTTGGGTACTTC.

CDR3 in amino acids: CASNRLHYEQYV. Here the CDR3 DNA reads TGTGCCAGTAACAGGTTACACTACGAGCAGTACGTC. The J gene is TRBJ2-7, the V gene TRBV19, with D perhaps TRBD1 (5 bases). From germline, CDR1 is LNHDA and CDR2 SQIVND (reference sequence). V lost 7 bases to trimming and J lost 3 bases, with 10 bases between them. The CDR3 has 12 residues.

This clone appeared a single time. This sequence joins TRBV6-6 and TRBJ2-7, with D uncertain. Per the germline V gene, CDR1 is MNHNY and CDR2 is SVGAGI (reference sequence). The CDR3 contains 16 residues. Trimming stripped 5 bases from V and 0 bases from J, with 17 bases between. The CDR3 bases are TGTGCCAGCAGTATTCTCCCGGCCCCGAGCTCCTACGAGCAGTACTTC. It encodes CASSILPAPSSYEQYF.

This chain uses TRBV9 with TRBJ1-1; no reliable D call. The CDR3 is made up of 15 amino acids. The V and J ends lost 0 bases and 5 bases respectively, with 14 bases between them. CDR1 is SGDLS, CDR2 YYNGEE, per germline. The CDR3 sequence is CASSVVVGGRTEAFF. CDR3 in DNA: TGTGCCAGCAGCGTAGTAGTGGGCGGGAGAACTGAAGCTTTCTTT.

This chain links TRBV6-5 with TRBJ2-1; D is ambiguous. The V end lost 8 bases, the J end lost 6 bases, and 14 bases lay between the germline ends. CDR1 MNHEY and CDR2 SVGAGI come from the germline V gene. This CDR3 region has 13 residues. The CDR3 spells CASFTTTGNEQFF. The CDR3 DNA follows: TGTGCCAGCTTCACTACCACGGGCAATGAGCAGTTCTTC.